The rows below give T cell receptor beta chains drawn from one sample of a study of read filtering for tumor transcriptome and immune sequencing. TCRdb independently ran MiXCR on the reads; one entry per CDR3 protein. The table shows more than 55,000 distinct CDR3 sequences, with 20% to 25% occurring only once. Sequenced input: a population of CD138-negative cells sorted from bone marrow. The receptor source for this set is a donor at least 40 years old with multiple myeloma. CDR3s include the opening cysteine and the closing phenylalanine or tryptophan. The order of the fields is D gene, clone size, V gene, J gene, CDR3 protein, CDR3 DNA. A D gene is named only where the DNA matches it firmly. Expanded clones are given a class, and other clones once, few, many or no size at all.

d_gene: -; abundance: few; v_gene: TRBV5-1; j_gene: TRBJ1-1; CDR3aa: CASREVGGPNTEAFF; CDR3nt: TGCGCCAGCAGGGAGGTGGGGGGCCCGAACACTGAAGCTTTCTTT
d_gene: -; abundance: many; v_gene: TRBV20-1; j_gene: TRBJ1-1; CDR3aa: CSASQEQYTEAFF; CDR3nt: TGCAGCGCTAGTCAGGAACAGTACACTGAAGCTTTCTTT
d_gene: -; abundance: few; v_gene: TRBV9; j_gene: TRBJ2-1; CDR3aa: CASSATTWSSYNEQFF; CDR3nt: TGTGCCAGCAGCGCCACGACCTGGAGCTCCTACAATGAGCAGTTCTTC
d_gene: -; abundance: many; v_gene: TRBV30; j_gene: TRBJ2-1; CDR3aa: CAWRGYLNEQFF; CDR3nt: TGTGCCTGGAGGGGGTATCTCAATGAGCAGTTCTTC
d_gene: -; abundance: -; v_gene: TRBV14; j_gene: TRBJ1-1; CDR3aa: CASSRTEDVGGRDTEAFF; CDR3nt: TGTGCCAGCAGCCGAACTGAGGATGTTGGGGGAAGGGACACTGAAGCTTTCTTT
d_gene: -; abundance: many; v_gene: TRBV5-1; j_gene: TRBJ1-1; CDR3aa: CASSLNNMNTEAFF; CDR3nt: TGCGCCAGCAGCTTGAATAACATGAACACTGAAGCTTTCTTT
d_gene: -; abundance: once; v_gene: TRBV29-1; j_gene: TRBJ1-2; CDR3aa: CSLEEHGGKEAYGYTF; CDR3nt: TGCAGCCTTGAAGAACACGGGGGTAAGGAGGCCTATGGCTACACCTTC
d_gene: TRBD2; abundance: -; v_gene: TRBV24-1; j_gene: TRBJ2-1; CDR3aa: CAISDSRTSREQFF; CDR3nt: TGTGCCATCAGTGATTCCCGGACTAGCCGAGAGCAGTTCTTC
d_gene: -; abundance: -; v_gene: TRBV3-1; j_gene: TRBJ2-3; CDR3aa: CASSQDAGTDTQYF; CDR3nt: TGTGCCAGCAGCCAAGACGCCGGAACGGATACGCAGTATTTT
d_gene: TRBD2; abundance: many; v_gene: TRBV20-1; j_gene: TRBJ2-3; CDR3aa: CSASESGGWADTQYF; CDR3nt: TGCAGTGCTAGTGAGAGCGGGGGGTGGGCAGATACGCAGTATTTT
d_gene: -; abundance: many; v_gene: TRBV28; j_gene: TRBJ2-7; CDR3aa: CASSVIHEQYF; CDR3nt: TGTGCCAGCTCCGTGATCCACGAGCAGTACTTC
d_gene: -; abundance: many; v_gene: TRBV5-1; j_gene: TRBJ2-5; CDR3aa: CASGRSRQETQYF; CDR3nt: TGCGCCAGCGGTCGATCCCGACAAGAGACCCAGTACTTC
d_gene: TRBD2; abundance: -; v_gene: TRBV5-5; j_gene: TRBJ2-7; CDR3aa: CASSGSSGGTSTNQYF; CDR3nt: TGTGCCAGCAGCGGCTCTAGCGGGGGGACGTCTACGAATCAGTACTTC
d_gene: TRBD1; abundance: many; v_gene: TRBV29-1; j_gene: TRBJ2-7; CDR3aa: CSVGDRAYEQYF; CDR3nt: TGCAGCGTTGGGGACAGGGCCTACGAGCAGTACTTC
d_gene: TRBD1; abundance: many; v_gene: TRBV7-3; j_gene: TRBJ1-1; CDR3aa: CASSLSSGQKNTEAFF; CDR3nt: TGTGCCAGCAGCTTAAGTTCGGGACAGAAGAACACTGAAGCTTTCTTT
d_gene: TRBD2; abundance: many; v_gene: TRBV19; j_gene: TRBJ2-3; CDR3aa: CASSQPSGRTDTQYF; CDR3nt: TGTGCCAGTAGTCAGCCTAGCGGGAGAACAGATACGCAGTATTTT
d_gene: TRBD2; abundance: medium-sized; v_gene: TRBV28; j_gene: TRBJ2-1; CDR3aa: CASSLWTTSGRRNEQFF; CDR3nt: TGTGCCAGCAGTTTATGGACAACTAGCGGGAGGAGGAATGAGCAGTTCTTC
d_gene: TRBD1; abundance: -; v_gene: TRBV5-1; j_gene: TRBJ2-1; CDR3aa: CASSLQGQPNEQFF; CDR3nt: TGCGCCAGCAGCCTCCAGGGACAGCCCAATGAGCAGTTCTTC
d_gene: -; abundance: many; v_gene: TRBV20-1; j_gene: TRBJ2-4; CDR3aa: CSASLGVPKNIQYF; CDR3nt: TGCAGTGCTAGTTTGGGGGTACCCAAAAACATTCAGTACTTC
d_gene: TRBD2; abundance: many; v_gene: TRBV20-1; j_gene: TRBJ2-7; CDR3aa: CSARLAGVSSYEQYF; CDR3nt: TGCAGTGCTCGACTAGCGGGAGTCAGCTCCTACGAGCAGTACTTC
d_gene: -; abundance: -; v_gene: TRBV7-9; j_gene: TRBJ2-7; CDR3aa: CASSSRLEQYF; CDR3nt: TGTGCCAGCAGCTCCCGCCTGGAGCAGTACTTC
d_gene: -; abundance: many; v_gene: TRBV7-9; j_gene: TRBJ2-3; CDR3aa: CASSPGDLSTQYF; CDR3nt: TGTGCCAGCAGCCCCGGGGACCTCTCCACGCAGTATTTT
d_gene: -; abundance: many; v_gene: TRBV3-1; j_gene: TRBJ2-2; CDR3aa: CASSQRTNTGELFF; CDR3nt: TGTGCCAGCAGCCAACGTACGAACACCGGGGAGCTGTTTTTT
d_gene: -; abundance: many; v_gene: TRBV11-2; j_gene: TRBJ2-1; CDR3aa: CASSLVPGPNEQFF; CDR3nt: TGTGCCAGCAGCTTAGTACCGGGCCCCAATGAGCAGTTCTTC
d_gene: -; abundance: many; v_gene: TRBV2; j_gene: TRBJ1-2; CDR3aa: CASRQDDNYGYTF; CDR3nt: TGTGCCAGCAGACAGGACGATAACTATGGCTACACCTTC
d_gene: TRBD1; abundance: few; v_gene: TRBV14; j_gene: TRBJ2-3; CDR3aa: CASRPGTGTGGTDTQYF; CDR3nt: TGTGCCAGCAGACCTGGAACCGGGACAGGAGGCACAGATACGCAGTATTTT
d_gene: -; abundance: many; v_gene: TRBV5-4; j_gene: TRBJ2-3; CDR3aa: CASSSRNREFSDTQYF; CDR3nt: TGTGCCAGCAGCTCCCGAAACAGGGAATTCTCAGATACGCAGTATTTT